The present TCR beta chain was sequenced within a study of human T cells and chemical hapten exposure. Background on the study: Patch tests applied 0.01% DPC to the upper back, read at 6 days.

Authors' methods: Per sample, the median was around 100,000 TCRs, with values from around 20,000 to 690,000. TCRdb re-analysed the RACE reads in MiXCR, keeping a single row per CDR3 protein. The V and J calls, along with clone size, are taken from TCRdb and not from the paper's own processing. This table holds some 79,000 distinct CDR3 sequences, 8.5% to 12% found once. The sample holds a few counts of this clonotype. Its matching antigen is unknown. Study results and limitations: A positive correlation with patch test score was found for PT1 expanded TCR counts.

CDR3 size: 13 residues. As to time point: patch test 2, 6 weeks after DPC sensitization. Treatment reported: therapeutic diphenylcyclopropenone sensitization with weekly scalp DPC. Patients had alopecia, were aged 18 to 70, and were not pregnant. The V call is TRBV1, the J call TRBJ2-7; the D call TRBD2 from the table was never checked on the DNA. TRBV1 is a listed pseudogene. This material consisted of whole blood, taken in connection with sensitization to the hapten diphenylcyclopropenone (DPC). This receptor was taken from a woman in her forties or fifties with alopecia areata. Some clones in this sample may be carry-over from other donors' samples. The CDR3 nucleotides read TGCACCAGCAGCCAAAAGACGAAGCGGGAGCAGTACTTC. Translation: CTSSQKTKREQYF.